This TCR beta chain was recorded in a study of control samples from healthy donors and cancer patients. The CDR3 sequence is 15 residues long. Trimming stripped 2 bases from V and 1 base from J, with 11 bases between. Germline V gene lookup returns CDR1 MDHEN and CDR2 SYDVKM. Sequenced by immunoSEQ multiplex PCR; TCRdb stores in-frame clones only, minus some. Altogether 30,000 to 35,000 clones are present, roughly nine tenths being singletons, with the ten largest covering roughly 1.5%. Sample share makes this clone medium-sized. V usage is TRBV28 and J usage is TRBJ1-1; D is ambiguous. What was sequenced was PBMCs. The sequence came from a woman in her thirties or forties with lung cancer. The CDR3 nucleotides read TGTGCCAGCAGTTTAGTGGAGGCGCCGAACACTGAAGCTTTCTTT. This translates into CASSLVEAPNTEAFF.